The clone carrying this T cell receptor (beta chain) was seen once. This specimen comes from a study of cytomegalovirus exposure and HLA in healthy donors. The method was immunoSEQ multiplex PCR; TCRdb's version includes in-frame clones alone and lacks a portion of them. The table has more than 95,000 clones, 86% seen once. V was cut by 4 bases and J by 3 bases, with 7 bases left in between. Germline CDR1 and CDR2: MNHEY and SMNVEV (reference sequence). The CDR3 loop spans 13 amino acids. The chain carries TRBV27 and TRBJ2-1; no clear D gene. The receptor's source is a man younger than 35 in good health and CMV-seronegative. Sequencing was carried out using PBMCs. CDR3 residues: CASSWPGYNEQFF. As DNA, the CDR3 is TGTGCCAGCAGTTGGCCGGGCTACAATGAGCAGTTCTTC.